The clone carrying this T cell receptor (beta chain) was observed a handful of times. Its cognate antigen is unknown. With listed TCR primers and previously described methods, bulk TCR libraries were prepared. TCRdb independently ran MiXCR on the PCR reads; one entry per CDR3 protein. This sample has hundreds of thousands of distinct CDR3 sequences, with nearly 20% found just once. The data were taken from a study of molecular identifiers for immune sequencing clone quantification. Study-wide results and limits: Molecules of identical TCR sharing a barcode could underestimate highly expanded clone sizes.

The CDR3 is made up of 15 amino acids. V lost 4 bases and J 2 bases, leaving 15 bases between the germline ends. Naive CD8 T cells were sorted, and the gate applied was CD8+CD4-CCR7+CD45RA+. The V gene is TRBV12-3 or TRBV12-4, the J gene TRBJ2-7; D may be TRBD2 (5 bases). This receptor was taken from a human donor in good health. Some libraries in this study had Jurkat cell RNA spiked in. Sequenced sample: naive CD8+ T cells from blood, with Jurkat cell RNA spiked in. Subset meaning: FACS-sorted CD8+CD4-CCR7+CD45RA+ naive T cells. The chain's CDR3 is CASSSPGGGTYEQYF. The CDR3 DNA sequence: TGTGCCAGCAGTTCCCCTGGAGGTGGGACCTACGAGCAGTACTTC.